The 8 T cell receptor beta chains given below trace back to one sample, sequenced in a study of shared clonotypes between healthy human individuals. The assay was immunoSEQ multiplex PCR, and TCRdb's table has in-frame clones only and misses some. The table lists around 300,000 clones, roughly 87% of them singletons. The sequencing input was memory CD8+ T cells sorted from blood. The subset here: CD45RO+ cells pooled with CCR7-negative TemRA cells. These receptor sequences come from a man between 18 and 35 years old in good health.

This chain uses TRBV5-6 with TRBJ2-3; D is perhaps TRBD1 or TRBD2 (5 bases each). V was pared by 1 base and J by 4 bases, with 13 bases between. In germline, CDR1 is SGHDT, CDR2 YYEEEE. The CDR3 contains 15 residues. The CDR3 sequence: CASSLIGGEPDTQYF. In DNA, the CDR3 is TGTGCCAGCAGCTTGATTGGGGGAGAGCCAGATACGCAGTATTTT.

The J gene is TRBJ2-7, the V gene TRBV18; D is uncertain. The ends were cut back, 8 bases at V and 5 bases at J, with 4 bases in the middle. Germline CDR1 and CDR2: KGHSH and LQKENI. The CDR3 runs to 9 residues. The CDR3 bases are TGTGCCAGCAGACACGAGCAGTACTTC. Its translation: CASRHEQYF.

The chain couples TRBV19 to TRBJ1-2; TRBD1 might be the D (6 bases). CDR1 is LNHDA, CDR2 SQIVND, per germline (reference sequence). The CDR3 consists of 18 residues. V lost 5 bases to trimming and J lost 2 bases, with 24 bases between them. The DNA of the CDR3 is TGTGCCAGTAGTCCCCTCGACAGCTTAGGGACATCGAACTATGGCTACACCTTC. Its protein product is CASSPLDSLGTSNYGYTF. The complete variable domain, with remaining parts taken from reference TRBV19 and TRBJ1-2, reads DGGITQSPKYLFRKEGQNVTLSCEQNLNHDAMYWYRQDPGQGLRLIYYSQIVNDFQKGDIAEGYSVSREKKESFPLTVTSAQKNPTAFYLCASSPLDSLGTSNYGYTFGSGTRLTVV.

The rearrangement links TRBV30 to TRBJ1-3, with 9 positions matching TRBD1. Trimming took 0 bases from V and 4 from J; bases not matched to a gene: 1. Germline-derived CDR1 and CDR2 are GTSNPN and SVGIG (reference sequence). The CDR3 is 14 amino acids. CDR3 in DNA: TGTGCCTGGAGTGTCGGACAGGGGGGAAACACCATATATTTT. Its translation is CAWSVGQGGNTIYF.

The table lists this clone with a count of one. The J gene is TRBJ2-7, the V gene TRBV7-9; D remains ambiguous. V was pared by 8 bases and J by 0 bases, with 11 bases between. Per the germline V gene, CDR1 is SEHNR and CDR2 is FQNEAQ (reference sequence). This CDR3 comprises 13 residues. CDR3 bases: TGTGCCAGCCAAGGTCAAACCTCCTACGAGCAGTACTTC. It translates to CASQGQTSYEQYF.

The V call is TRBV10-2, the J call TRBJ2-1, with D tentatively TRBD2 (5 bases). V gave up 6 bases and J gave up 10 bases, with 7 bases separating them. Germline V gives CDR1 WSHSY, CDR2 SAAADI. This CDR3 is 10 amino acids long. The CDR3 here is CASRDYEQFF. The DNA of the CDR3 is TGCGCCAGCAGAGACTACGAGCAGTTCTTC.

The chain couples TRBV11-2 to TRBJ1-2, with D uncertain. There are 14 residues in the CDR3. V was shortened by 5 bases and J by 4 bases, with 14 bases between the two germline ends. Germline V gene data show CDR1 as SGHAT and CDR2 as FQNNGV. CDR3 sequence: CASSHQPGGYGYTF. The CDR3 region has the DNA TGTGCCAGCAGCCATCAGCCCGGCGGCTATGGCTACACCTTC. The entire variable domain, with the rest obtained from reference TRBV11-2 and TRBJ1-2, is as follows: EAGVAQSPRYKIIEKRQSVAFWCNPISGHATLYWYQQILGQGPKLLIQFQNNGVVDDSQLPKDRFSAERLKGVDSTLKIQPAKLEDSAVYLCASSHQPGGYGYTFGSGTRLTVV.

The chain recombines TRBV28 with TRBJ1-1; unclear D gene. CDR3 length equals 14 residues. CDR1 is MDHEN, CDR2 SYDVKM, per germline. Trimming shortened V by 3 bases and J by 1 base, and 9 bases separated the two germline ends. The CDR3 reads CASSFVDGNTEAFF. In nucleotides, the CDR3 is TGTGCCAGCAGTTTTGTTGACGGGAACACTGAAGCTTTCTTT.